This T cell receptor beta chain was captured by sequencing in a study of OX40 agonist ivuxolimab in advanced cancers. Generated by immunoSEQ multiplex PCR, the TCRdb table keeps only in-frame clones and is missing some. Found here are about 26,000 clones, about 90% of them singletons; the top ten hold 15% to 20%. Germline CDR1 is MNHEY and CDR2 is SMNVEV (reference sequence). The CDR3 consists of 16 residues. Trimming took 5 bases from V and 8 from J; bases not matched to a gene: 11. V gene TRBV27 combines with J gene TRBJ2-1, with 11 bases lining up with TRBD2. The specimen comprised CD4+ or CD8+ T cells sorted from blood, sampled in a trial of the OX40 agonist ivuxolimab. This receptor was obtained from an adult with an advanced solid tumor such as melanoma, head and neck, liver or kidney cancer. The CDR3 DNA reads as TGTGCCAGCAGTCTCCTCCTAGCGGGAGGATGGGATGAGCAGTTCTTC. Encoded protein: CASSLLLAGGWDEQFF.